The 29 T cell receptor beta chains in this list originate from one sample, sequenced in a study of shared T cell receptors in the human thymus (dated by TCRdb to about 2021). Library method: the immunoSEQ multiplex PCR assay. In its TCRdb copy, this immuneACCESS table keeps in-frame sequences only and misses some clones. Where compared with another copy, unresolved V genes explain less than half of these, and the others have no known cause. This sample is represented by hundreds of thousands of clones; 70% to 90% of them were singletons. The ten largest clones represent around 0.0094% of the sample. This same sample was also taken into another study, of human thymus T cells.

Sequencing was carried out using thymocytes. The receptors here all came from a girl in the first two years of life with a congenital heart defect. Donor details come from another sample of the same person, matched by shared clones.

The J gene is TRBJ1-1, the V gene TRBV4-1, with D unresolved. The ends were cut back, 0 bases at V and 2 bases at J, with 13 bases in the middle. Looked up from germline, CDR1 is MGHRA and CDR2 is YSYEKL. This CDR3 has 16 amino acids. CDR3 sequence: CASSQDPAGVNTEAFF. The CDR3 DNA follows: TGCGCCAGCAGCCAAGATCCCGCAGGTGTAAACACTGAAGCTTTCTTT.

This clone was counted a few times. The CDR3 DNA reads as TGCGCCAGCAGCTTGGGGGACAGTCTGCTTGGGTGGCAGTACTTC. The encoded protein is CASSLGDSLLGWQYF. The chain combines TRBV5-1 with TRBJ2-7, with 7 positions matching TRBD1. Germline lookup yields CDR1 SGHRS and CDR2 YFSETQ. Trimming at V came to 0 bases and at J to 9 bases, leaving 12 bases not matched to a gene. The CDR3 is 15 residues long.

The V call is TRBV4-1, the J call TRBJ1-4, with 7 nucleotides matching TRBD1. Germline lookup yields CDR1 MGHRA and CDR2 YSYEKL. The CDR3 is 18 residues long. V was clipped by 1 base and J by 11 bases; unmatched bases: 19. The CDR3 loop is CASSQALGQGTERGKLFF. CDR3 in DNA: TGCGCCAGCAGCCAAGCTCTCGGACAAGGGACAGAGAGGGGTAAACTGTTTTTT.

Here the CDR3 reads CASSTRGRTDTQYF. CDR3 in DNA: TGTGCCAGCAGTACCAGGGGGCGGACAGATACGCAGTATTTT. The rearrangement joins TRBV2 to TRBJ2-3; 8 bases line up with TRBD1. The junction had 4 bases not matched to a gene; V was cut back by 5 bases and J by 3 bases. CDR3 size: 14 residues. Germline CDR1 SNHLY, CDR2 FYNNEI.

The CDR3 loop is CASSKAETGQSNSGNTIYF. DNA of the CDR3: TGTGCCAGCAGCAAAGCGGAAACAGGGCAAAGCAACTCTGGAAACACCATATATTTT. V is TRBV21-1 and J is TRBJ1-3; the table names TRBD1, a call not compared with the DNA. TRBV21-1 is a listed pseudogene. The CDR3 totals 19 residues.

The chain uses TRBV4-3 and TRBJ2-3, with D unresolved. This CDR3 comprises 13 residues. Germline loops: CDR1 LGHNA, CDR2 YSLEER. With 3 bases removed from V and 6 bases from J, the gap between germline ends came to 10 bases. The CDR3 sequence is CASSHRVPDTQYF. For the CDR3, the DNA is TGCGCCAGCAGCCACCGAGTCCCGGATACGCAGTATTTT.

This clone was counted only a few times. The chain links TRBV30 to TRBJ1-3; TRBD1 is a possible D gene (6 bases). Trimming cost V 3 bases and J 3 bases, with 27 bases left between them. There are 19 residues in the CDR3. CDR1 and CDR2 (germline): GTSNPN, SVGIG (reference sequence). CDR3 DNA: TGTGCCTGGAGGGAAGGCAGGGGAAAAAGTGTTTCAGATGGAAACACCATATATTTT. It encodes CAWREGRGKSVSDGNTIYF.

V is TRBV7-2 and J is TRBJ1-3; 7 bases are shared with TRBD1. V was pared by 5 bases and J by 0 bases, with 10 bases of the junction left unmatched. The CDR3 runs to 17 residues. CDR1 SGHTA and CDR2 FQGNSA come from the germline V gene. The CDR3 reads CASSPTLGQHSGNTIYF. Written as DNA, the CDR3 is TGTGCCAGCAGCCCGACTCTGGGACAGCACTCTGGAAACACCATATATTTT.

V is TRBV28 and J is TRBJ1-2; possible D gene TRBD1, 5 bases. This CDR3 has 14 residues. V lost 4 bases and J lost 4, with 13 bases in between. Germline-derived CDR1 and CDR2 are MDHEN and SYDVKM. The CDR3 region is CASSYAGGSYGYTF. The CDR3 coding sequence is TGTGCCAGCAGTTATGCGGGGGGTAGCTATGGCTACACCTTC.

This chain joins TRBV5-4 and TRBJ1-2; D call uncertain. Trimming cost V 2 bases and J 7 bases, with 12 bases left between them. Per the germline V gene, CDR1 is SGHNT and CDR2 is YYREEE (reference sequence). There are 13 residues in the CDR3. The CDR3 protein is CASSFINTAGYTF. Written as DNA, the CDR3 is TGTGCCAGCAGCTTTATAAATACAGCTGGCTACACCTTC.

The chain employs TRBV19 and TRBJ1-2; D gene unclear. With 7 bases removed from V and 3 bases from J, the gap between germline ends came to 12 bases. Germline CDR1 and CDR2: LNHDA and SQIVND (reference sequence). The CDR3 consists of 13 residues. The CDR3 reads CASIGGMDYGYTF. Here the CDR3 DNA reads TGTGCCAGTATCGGAGGGATGGACTATGGCTACACCTTC.

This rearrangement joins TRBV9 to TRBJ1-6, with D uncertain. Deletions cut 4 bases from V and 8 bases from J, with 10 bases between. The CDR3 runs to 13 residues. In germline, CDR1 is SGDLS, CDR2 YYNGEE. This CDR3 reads CASSPTLDSPLHF. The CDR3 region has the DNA TGTGCCAGCAGCCCGACACTCGATTCACCCCTCCACTTT.

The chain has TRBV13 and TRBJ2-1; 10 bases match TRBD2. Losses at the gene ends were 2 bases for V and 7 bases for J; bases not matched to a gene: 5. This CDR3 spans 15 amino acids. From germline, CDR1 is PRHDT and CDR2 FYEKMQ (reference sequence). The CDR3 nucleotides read TGTGCCAGCAGCTTACTAAGCGGGGGGGTTAATGAGCAGTTCTTC. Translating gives CASSLLSGGVNEQFF.

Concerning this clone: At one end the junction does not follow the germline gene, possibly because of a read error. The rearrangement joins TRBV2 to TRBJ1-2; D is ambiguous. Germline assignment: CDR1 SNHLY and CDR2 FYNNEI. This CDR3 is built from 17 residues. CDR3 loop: CASSEVPGAPKFYGHTF. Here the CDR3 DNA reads TGTGCCAGCAGTGAGGTACCTGGAGCCCCAAAATTCTATGGCCACACCTTC.

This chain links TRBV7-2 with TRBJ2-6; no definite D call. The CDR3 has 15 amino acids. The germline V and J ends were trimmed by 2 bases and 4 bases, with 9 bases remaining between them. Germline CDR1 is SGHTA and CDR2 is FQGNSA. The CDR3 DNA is TGTGCCAGCAGCTTATCGCCCGGGGGGGCCAACGTCCTGACTTTC. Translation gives CASSLSPGGANVLTF.

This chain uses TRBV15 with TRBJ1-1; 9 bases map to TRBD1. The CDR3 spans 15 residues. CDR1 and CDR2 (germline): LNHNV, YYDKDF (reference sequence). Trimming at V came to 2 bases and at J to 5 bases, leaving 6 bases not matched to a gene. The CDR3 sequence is CATSRPHRGHTEAFF. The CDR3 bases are TGTGCCACCAGCAGACCCCACAGGGGGCATACTGAAGCTTTCTTT.

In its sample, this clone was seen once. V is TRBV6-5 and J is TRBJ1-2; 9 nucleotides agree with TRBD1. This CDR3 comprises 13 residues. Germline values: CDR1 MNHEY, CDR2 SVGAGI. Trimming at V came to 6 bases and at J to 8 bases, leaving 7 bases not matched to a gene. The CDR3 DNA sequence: TGTGCCAGCAGACCGGGACAGGGAGGAGGCTACACCTTC. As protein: CASRPGQGGGYTF.

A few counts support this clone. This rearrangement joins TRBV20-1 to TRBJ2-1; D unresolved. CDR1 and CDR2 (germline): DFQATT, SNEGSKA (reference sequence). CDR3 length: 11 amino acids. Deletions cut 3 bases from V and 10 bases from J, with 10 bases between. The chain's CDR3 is CSASSNPEQFF. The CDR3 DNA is TGCAGTGCTAGTAGCAATCCGGAGCAGTTCTTC.

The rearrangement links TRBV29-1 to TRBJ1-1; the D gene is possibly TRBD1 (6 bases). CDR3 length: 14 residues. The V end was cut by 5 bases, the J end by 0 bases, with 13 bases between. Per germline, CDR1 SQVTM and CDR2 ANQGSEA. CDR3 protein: CSVCLTGMNTEAFF. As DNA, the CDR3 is TGCAGCGTTTGTCTGACAGGCATGAACACTGAAGCTTTCTTT.

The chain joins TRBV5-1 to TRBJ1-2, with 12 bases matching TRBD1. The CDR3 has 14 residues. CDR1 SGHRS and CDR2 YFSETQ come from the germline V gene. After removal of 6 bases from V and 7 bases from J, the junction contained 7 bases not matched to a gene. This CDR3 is CASTPGQGAGGYTF. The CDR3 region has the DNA TGCGCCAGCACCCCGGGACAGGGGGCCGGTGGCTACACCTTC. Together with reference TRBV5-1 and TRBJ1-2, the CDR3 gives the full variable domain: KAGVTQTPRYLIKTRGQQVTLSCSPISGHRSVSWYQQTPGQGLQFLFEYFSETQRNKGNFPGRFSGRQFSNSRSEMNVSTLELGDSALYLCASTPGQGAGGYTFGSGTRLTVV.

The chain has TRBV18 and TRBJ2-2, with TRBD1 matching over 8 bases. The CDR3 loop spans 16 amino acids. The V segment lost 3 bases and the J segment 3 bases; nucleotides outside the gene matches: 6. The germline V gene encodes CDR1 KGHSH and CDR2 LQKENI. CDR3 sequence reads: CASSPPGQGDTGELFF. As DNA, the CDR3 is TGTGCCAGCTCACCGCCCGGACAGGGAGACACCGGGGAGCTGTTTTTT.

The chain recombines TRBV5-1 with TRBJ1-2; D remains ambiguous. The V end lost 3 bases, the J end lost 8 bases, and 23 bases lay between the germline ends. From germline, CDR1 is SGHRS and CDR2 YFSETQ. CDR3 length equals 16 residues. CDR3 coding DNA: TGCGCCAGCAGCTCTGCCCGGGGTGGGCCCCCAGAAGGCTACACCTTC. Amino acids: CASSSARGGPPEGYTF.

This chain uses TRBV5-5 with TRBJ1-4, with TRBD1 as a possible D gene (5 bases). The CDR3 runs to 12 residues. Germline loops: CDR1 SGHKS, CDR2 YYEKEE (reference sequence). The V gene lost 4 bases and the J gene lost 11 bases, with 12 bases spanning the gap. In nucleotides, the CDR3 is TGTGCCAGCAGCCAGAGACAGTCTAAACTGTTTTTT. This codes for CASSQRQSKLFF.

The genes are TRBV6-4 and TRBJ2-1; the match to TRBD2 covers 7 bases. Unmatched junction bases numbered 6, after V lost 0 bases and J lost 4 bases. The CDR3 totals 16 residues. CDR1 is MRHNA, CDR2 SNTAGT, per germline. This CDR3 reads CASSDSVLASYNEQFF. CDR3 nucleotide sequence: TGTGCCAGCAGTGACTCGGTACTAGCGTCTTACAATGAGCAGTTCTTC.

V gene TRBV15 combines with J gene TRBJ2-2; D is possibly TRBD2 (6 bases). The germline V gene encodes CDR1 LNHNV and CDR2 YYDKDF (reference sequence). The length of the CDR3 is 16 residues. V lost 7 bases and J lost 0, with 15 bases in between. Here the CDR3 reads CATMRGRASNTGELFF. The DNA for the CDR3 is TGTGCCACCATGCGGGGCCGCGCGTCGAACACCGGGGAGCTGTTTTTT.

The CDR3 sequence is CASSPTTLNTGELFF. The CDR3, as DNA: TGTGCCAGCTCACCGACGACACTGAACACCGGGGAGCTGTTTTTT. The V call is TRBV18, the J call TRBJ2-2; D call uncertain. V lost 3 bases to trimming and J lost 1 base, with 9 bases between them. The germline V gene has CDR1 KGHSH and CDR2 LQKENI. The CDR3 consists of 15 residues.

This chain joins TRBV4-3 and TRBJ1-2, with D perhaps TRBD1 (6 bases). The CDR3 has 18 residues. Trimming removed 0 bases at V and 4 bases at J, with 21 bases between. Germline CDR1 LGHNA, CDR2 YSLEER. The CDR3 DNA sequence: TGCGCCAGCAGCCAAGATAGGAGGACCAGGGGCAGGGTCTATGGCTACACCTTC. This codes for CASSQDRRTRGRVYGYTF.

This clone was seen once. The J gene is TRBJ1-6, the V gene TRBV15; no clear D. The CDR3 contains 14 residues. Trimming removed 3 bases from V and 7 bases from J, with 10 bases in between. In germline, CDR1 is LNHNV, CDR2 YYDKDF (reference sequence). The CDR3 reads CATSRGQTNSPLHF. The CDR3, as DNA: TGTGCCACCAGCAGGGGCCAAACGAATTCACCCCTCCACTTT.

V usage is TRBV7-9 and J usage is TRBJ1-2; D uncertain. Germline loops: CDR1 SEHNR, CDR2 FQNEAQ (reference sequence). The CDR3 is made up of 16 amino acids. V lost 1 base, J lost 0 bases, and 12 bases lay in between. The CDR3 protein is CASSLGERHPNYGYTF. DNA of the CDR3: TGTGCCAGCAGCTTAGGGGAGCGGCATCCTAACTATGGCTACACCTTC.